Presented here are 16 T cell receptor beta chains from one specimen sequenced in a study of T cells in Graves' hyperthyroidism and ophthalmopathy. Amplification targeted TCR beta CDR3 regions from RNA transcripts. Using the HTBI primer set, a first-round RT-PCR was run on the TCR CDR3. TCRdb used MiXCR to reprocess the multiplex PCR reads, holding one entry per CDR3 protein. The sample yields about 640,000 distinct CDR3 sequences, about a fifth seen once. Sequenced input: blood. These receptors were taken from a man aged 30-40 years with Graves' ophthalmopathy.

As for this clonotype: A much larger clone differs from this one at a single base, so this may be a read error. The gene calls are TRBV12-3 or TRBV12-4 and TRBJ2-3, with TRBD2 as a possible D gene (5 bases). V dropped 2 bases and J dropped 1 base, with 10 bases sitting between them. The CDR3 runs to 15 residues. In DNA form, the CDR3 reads TGTGCCAGCAGTTTACAAAGGGAGCGCACAGATACGCAGTATTTT. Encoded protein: CASSLQRERTDTQYF.

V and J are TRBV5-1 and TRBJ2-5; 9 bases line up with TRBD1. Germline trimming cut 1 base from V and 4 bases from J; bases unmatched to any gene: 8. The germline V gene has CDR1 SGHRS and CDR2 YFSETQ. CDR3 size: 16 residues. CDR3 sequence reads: CASSLTGQGASETQYF. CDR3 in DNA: TGCGCCAGCAGCTTGACGGGACAGGGCGCTTCAGAGACCCAGTACTTC.

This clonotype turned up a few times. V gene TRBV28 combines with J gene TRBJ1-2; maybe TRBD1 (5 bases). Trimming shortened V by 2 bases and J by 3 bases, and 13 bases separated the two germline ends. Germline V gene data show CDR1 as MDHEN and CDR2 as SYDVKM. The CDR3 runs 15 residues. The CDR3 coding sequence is TGTGCCAGCAGTTTAATATCGGGGGACTACTATGGCTACACCTTC. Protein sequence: CASSLISGDYYGYTF.

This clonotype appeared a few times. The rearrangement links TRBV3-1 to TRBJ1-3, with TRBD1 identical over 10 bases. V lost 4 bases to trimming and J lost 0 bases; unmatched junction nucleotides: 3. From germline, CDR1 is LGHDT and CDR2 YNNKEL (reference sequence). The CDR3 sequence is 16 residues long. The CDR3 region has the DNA TGTGCCAGCAGCCCTGGACAGGGGGACTCTGGAAACACCATATATTTT. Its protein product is CASSPGQGDSGNTIYF.

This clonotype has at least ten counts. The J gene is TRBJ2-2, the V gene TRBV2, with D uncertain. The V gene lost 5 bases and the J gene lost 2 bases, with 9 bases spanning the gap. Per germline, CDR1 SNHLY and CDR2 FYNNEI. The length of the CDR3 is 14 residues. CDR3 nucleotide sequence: TGTGCCAGCAGTCCCGGCCGTAACACCGGGGAGCTGTTTTTT. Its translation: CASSPGRNTGELFF.

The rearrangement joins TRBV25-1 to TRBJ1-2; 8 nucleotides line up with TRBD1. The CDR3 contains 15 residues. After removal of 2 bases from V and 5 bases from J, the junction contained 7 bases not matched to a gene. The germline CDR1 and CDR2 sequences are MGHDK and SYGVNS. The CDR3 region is CASSEGTGLGYGYTF. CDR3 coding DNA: TGTGCCAGCAGTGAAGGGACAGGCCTCGGATATGGCTACACCTTC.

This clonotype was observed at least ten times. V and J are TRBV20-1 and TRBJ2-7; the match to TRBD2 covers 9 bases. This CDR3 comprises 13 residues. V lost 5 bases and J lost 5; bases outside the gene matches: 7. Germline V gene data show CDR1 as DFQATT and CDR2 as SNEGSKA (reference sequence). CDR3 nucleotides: TGCAGTGCTGACAGCGGGAGGATGGACGAGCAGTACTTC. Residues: CSADSGRMDEQYF.

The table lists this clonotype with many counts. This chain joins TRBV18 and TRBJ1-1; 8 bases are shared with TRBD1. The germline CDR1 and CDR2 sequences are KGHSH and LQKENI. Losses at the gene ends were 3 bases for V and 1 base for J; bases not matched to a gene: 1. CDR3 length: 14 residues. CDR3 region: CASSPDRANTEAFF. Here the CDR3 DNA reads TGTGCCAGCTCACCGGACAGGGCGAACACTGAAGCTTTCTTT.

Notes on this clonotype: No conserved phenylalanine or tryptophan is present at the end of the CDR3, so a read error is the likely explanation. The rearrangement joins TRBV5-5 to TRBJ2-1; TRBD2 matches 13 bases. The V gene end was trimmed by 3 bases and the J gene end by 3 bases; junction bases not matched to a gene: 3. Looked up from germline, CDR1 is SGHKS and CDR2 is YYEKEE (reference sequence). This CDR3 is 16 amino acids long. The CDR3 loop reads CASSSGLAGVYNEQFL. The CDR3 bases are TGTGCCAGCAGCTCCGGACTAGCGGGAGTCTACAATGAGCAGTTCCTC.

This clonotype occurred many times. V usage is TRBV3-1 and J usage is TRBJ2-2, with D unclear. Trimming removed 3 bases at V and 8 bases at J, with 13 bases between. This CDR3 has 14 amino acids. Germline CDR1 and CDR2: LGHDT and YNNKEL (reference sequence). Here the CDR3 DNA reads TGTGCCAGCAGCCAGCTCGTCCCGGCTGGGGAGCTGTTTTTT. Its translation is CASSQLVPAGELFF.

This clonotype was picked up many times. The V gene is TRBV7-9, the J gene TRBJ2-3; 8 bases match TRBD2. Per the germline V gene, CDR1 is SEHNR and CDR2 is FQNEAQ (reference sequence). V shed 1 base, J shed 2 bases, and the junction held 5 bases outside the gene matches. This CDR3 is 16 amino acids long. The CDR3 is CASSLDWREATDTQYF. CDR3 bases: TGTGCCAGCAGCTTAGACTGGCGGGAGGCCACAGATACGCAGTATTTT.

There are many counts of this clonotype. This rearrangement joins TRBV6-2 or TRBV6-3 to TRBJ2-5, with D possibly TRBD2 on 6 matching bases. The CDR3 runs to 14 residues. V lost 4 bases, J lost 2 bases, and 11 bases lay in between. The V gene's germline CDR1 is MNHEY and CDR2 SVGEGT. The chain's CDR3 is CASSSAGPQETQYF. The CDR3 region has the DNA TGTGCCAGCAGTTCGGCGGGGCCACAAGAGACCCAGTACTTC.

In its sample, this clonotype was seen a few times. The CDR3 nucleotides are TGTGCCAGCAGCTTGAGGGTAGAGACCCAGTACTTC. It encodes CASSLRVETQYF. The J gene is TRBJ2-5, the V gene TRBV13; D perhaps matches TRBD2 (5 bases). Between the trimmed V and J ends, which lost 3 bases and 4 bases, there was a span of 6 bases. The germline V gene encodes CDR1 PRHDT and CDR2 FYEKMQ (reference sequence). The CDR3 totals 12 residues.

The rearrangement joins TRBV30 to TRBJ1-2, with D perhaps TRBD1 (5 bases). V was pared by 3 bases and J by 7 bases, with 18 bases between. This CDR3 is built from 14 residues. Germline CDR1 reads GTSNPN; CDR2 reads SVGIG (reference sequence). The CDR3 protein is CAWSPGGSTVGYTF. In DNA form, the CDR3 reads TGTGCCTGGAGCCCGGGGGGTTCCACCGTTGGCTACACCTTC.

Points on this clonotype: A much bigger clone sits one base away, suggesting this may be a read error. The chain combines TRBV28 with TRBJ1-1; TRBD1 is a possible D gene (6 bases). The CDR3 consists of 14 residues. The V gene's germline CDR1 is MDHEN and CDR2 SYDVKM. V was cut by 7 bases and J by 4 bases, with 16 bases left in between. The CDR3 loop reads CASILLGAGTEAFF. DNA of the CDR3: TGTGCCAGCATTTTGTTGGGGGCCGGCACTGAAGCTTTCTTT.

The CDR3 sequence is CASTHGTSGYNEQFF. The DNA of the CDR3 is TGTGCCAGTACCCACGGGACTAGCGGATACAATGAGCAGTTCTTC. The chain combines TRBV19 with TRBJ2-1; 11 bases are a match to TRBD2. Germline CDR1 and CDR2: LNHDA and SQIVND (reference sequence). CDR3 size: 15 residues. V lost 7 bases and J lost 4; bases outside the gene matches: 6.